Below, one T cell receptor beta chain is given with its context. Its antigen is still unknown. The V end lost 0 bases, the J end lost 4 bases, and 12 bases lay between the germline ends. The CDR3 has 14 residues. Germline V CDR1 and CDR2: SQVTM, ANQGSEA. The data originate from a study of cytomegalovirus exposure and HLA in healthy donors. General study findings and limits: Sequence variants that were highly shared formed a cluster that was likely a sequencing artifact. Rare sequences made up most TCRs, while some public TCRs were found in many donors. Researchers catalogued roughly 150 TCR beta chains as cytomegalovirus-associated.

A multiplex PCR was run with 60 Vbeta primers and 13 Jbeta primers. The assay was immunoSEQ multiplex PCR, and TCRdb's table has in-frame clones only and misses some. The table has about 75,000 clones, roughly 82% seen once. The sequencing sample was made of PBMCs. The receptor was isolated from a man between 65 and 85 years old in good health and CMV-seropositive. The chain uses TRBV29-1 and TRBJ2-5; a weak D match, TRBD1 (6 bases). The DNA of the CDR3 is TGCAGCGTTGAAGACAGGGGAGAGGGAGAGACCCAGTACTTC. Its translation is CSVEDRGEGETQYF.